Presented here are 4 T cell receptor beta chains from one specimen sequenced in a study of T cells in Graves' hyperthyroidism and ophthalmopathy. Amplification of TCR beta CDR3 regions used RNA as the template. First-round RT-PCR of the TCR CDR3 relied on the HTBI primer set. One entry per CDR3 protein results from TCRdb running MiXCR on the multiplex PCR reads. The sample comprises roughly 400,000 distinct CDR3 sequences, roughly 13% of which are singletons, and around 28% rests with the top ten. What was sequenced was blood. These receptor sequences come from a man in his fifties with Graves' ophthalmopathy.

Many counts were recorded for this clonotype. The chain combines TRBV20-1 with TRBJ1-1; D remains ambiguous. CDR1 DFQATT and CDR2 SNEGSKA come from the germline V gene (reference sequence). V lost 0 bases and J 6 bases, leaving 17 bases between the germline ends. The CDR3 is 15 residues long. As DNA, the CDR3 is TGCAGTGCTAGAGATGGGGTCCGGGAGTACGCTGAAGCTTTCTTT. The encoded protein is CSARDGVREYAEAFF.

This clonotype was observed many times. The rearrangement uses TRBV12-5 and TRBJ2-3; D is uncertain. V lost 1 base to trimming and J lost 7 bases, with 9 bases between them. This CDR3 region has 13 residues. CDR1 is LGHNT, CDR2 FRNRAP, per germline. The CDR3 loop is CASGLDQANTQYF. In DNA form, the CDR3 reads TGTGCTAGTGGTTTGGACCAGGCGAATACGCAGTATTTT. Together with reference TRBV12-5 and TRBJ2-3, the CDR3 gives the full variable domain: DARVTQTPRHKVTEMGQEVTMRCQPILGHNTVFWYRQTMMQGLELLAYFRNRAPLDDSGMPKDRFSAEMPDATLATLKIQPSEPRDSAVYFCASGLDQANTQYFGPGTRLTVL.

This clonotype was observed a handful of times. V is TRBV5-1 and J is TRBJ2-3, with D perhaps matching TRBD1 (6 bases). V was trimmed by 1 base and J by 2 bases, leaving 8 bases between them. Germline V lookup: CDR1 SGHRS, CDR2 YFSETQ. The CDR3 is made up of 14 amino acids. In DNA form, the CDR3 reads TGCGCCAGCAGCTTGCGACAGGACACAGATACGCAGTATTTT. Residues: CASSLRQDTDTQYF.

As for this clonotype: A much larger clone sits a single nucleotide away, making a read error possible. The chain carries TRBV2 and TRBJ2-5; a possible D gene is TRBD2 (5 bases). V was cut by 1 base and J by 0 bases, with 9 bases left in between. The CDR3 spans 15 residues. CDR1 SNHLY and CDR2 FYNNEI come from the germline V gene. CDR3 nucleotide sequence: TGTGCCAGCAGTGAAGAGCGGAGTTACCAAGAGACCCAGTACTTC. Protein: CASSEERSYQETQYF.